These T cell receptor beta chains were read from a single sample in a study of regulatory T cells in long-lasting Graves disease. TCRdb re-analysed the multiplex PCR reads in MiXCR, keeping a single row per CDR3 protein. In the table there are more than 450,000 distinct CDR3 sequences, 12% of which are singletons. This same sample was also part of a study on T cells in Graves' hyperthyroidism and ophthalmopathy.

The sequences come from peripheral blood mononuclear cells (PBMCs), collected at new diagnosis, from a patient treated with antithyroid drugs. These receptors were obtained from a woman in her 30s with Graves disease. Both conserved end residues are part of each CDR3. D genes are given only for firm matches. A clone size is listed for some rows: how often the clone was seen (once, few, many), or a class if it is expanded.

d_call j_call v_call clone_size cdr3_length cdr3_aa cdr3_nt
. TRBJ2-6 TRBV6-2/TRBV6-3 many 14 CASGKESGANVLTF TGTGCCAGCGGGAAAGAATCTGGGGCCAACGTCCTGACTTTC
. TRBJ1-5 TRBV19 few 18 CASSISPGPIYSNQPQHF TGTGCCAGTAGTATAAGTCCGGGACCCATCTATAGCAATCAGCCCCAGCATTTT
TRBD2 TRBJ2-7 TRBV9 many 15 CASSVGAGEDDEQYF TGTGCCAGCAGCGTAGGAGCGGGAGAGGACGACGAGCAGTACTTC
. TRBJ2-5 TRBV7-8 many 14 CASSLIEGGETQYF TGTGCCAGCAGCTTAATTGAGGGCGGGGAGACCCAGTACTTC
. TRBJ2-7 TRBV27 many 13 CASSGRTGYEQYF TGTGCCAGCAGTGGCCGGACTGGCTACGAGCAGTACTTC
TRBD1 TRBJ2-7 TRBV19 many 14 CASRGTASSYEQYF TGTGCCAGTAGAGGGACAGCAAGCTCCTACGAGCAGTACTTC
TRBD1 TRBJ1-5 TRBV2 many 15 CASSEEGQLNQPQHF TGTGCCAGCAGTGAGGAGGGACAGTTAAATCAGCCCCAGCATTTT
. TRBJ1-2 TRBV30 many 11 CAWKKQRGYTF TGTGCCTGGAAAAAGCAGCGAGGCTACACCTTC
. TRBJ1-1 TRBV18 many 14 CASSPGLTNTEAFF TGTGCCAGCTCACCGGGACTGACGAACACTGAAGCTTTCTTT
. TRBJ1-3 TRBV30 many 14 CAWSEGRSGNTIYF TGTGCCTGGAGTGAGGGACGCTCTGGAAACACCATATATTTT
. TRBJ2-1 TRBV9 . 13 CASRSPGDNEQFF TGTGCCAGCAGATCTCCTGGGGACAATGAGCAGTTCTTC
. TRBJ1-2 TRBV19 few 14 CASRNGGQNYGYTF TGTGCCAGTAGAAACGGGGGGCAAAACTATGGCTACACCTTC
TRBD1 TRBJ1-1 TRBV7-9 . 14 CASSLPGGGPEAFF TGTGCCAGCAGCTTACCAGGGGGCGGCCCTGAAGCTTTCTTT
. TRBJ1-2 TRBV5-1 few 14 CASSLVPEDVLYTF TGCGCCAGCAGCTTGGTACCAGAGGACGTTCTTTACACCTTC
TRBD1 TRBJ2-7 TRBV19 many 14 CASSRDRLSYEQYF TGTGCCAGTAGTAGGGACAGGCTATCCTACGAGCAGTACTTC
. TRBJ2-5 TRBV7-2 many 13 CASSWQFRETQYF TGTGCCAGCAGCTGGCAATTCAGGGAGACCCAGTACTTC
TRBD1 TRBJ1-1 TRBV12-3/TRBV12-4 many 14 CASRRDRPNTEAFF TGTGCCAGCAGGAGGGACAGGCCGAACACTGAAGCTTTCTTT
. TRBJ2-1 TRBV7-2 many 18 CASSLEFGGLERRNEQFF TGTGCCAGCAGCTTAGAATTCGGTGGTCTAGAAAGGAGGAATGAGCAGTTCTTC
TRBD1 TRBJ2-5 TRBV3-1 many 15 CASSLRGTATETQYF TGTGCCAGCAGCCTCAGGGGGACGGCCACGGAGACCCAGTACTTC
. TRBJ1-1 TRBV19 few 12 CASRKGITEAFF TGTGCCAGTAGGAAAGGGATCACTGAAGCTTTCTTT
TRBD1 TRBJ1-1 TRBV7-2 many 14 CAITTGGAYTEAFF TGTGCCATCACAACAGGGGGCGCGTACACTGAAGCTTTCTTT
. TRBJ1-6 TRBV2 many 11 CASSEAPHLHF TGTGCCAGCAGTGAAGCTCCACACCTCCACTTT
. TRBJ2-7 TRBV18 many 13 CASSRGSSGEQYF TGTGCCAGCTCCCGTGGGTCCTCGGGCGAGCAGTACTTC
. TRBJ2-7 TRBV28 many 14 CASSLPVGRYEQYF TGTGCCAGCAGTCTCCCAGTTGGGAGGTACGAGCAGTACTTC
. TRBJ2-2 TRBV30 many 13 CACRRAGGGELFF TGTGCCTGCCGCCGAGCCGGAGGCGGGGAGCTGTTTTTT
. TRBJ2-1 TRBV19 once 14 CASSIVPVYNKQFF TGTGCCAGTAGTATAGTACCTGTCTACAATAAGCAGTTCTTC
. TRBJ1-5 TRBV5-1 . 14 CASSLAQAYQPQHF TGCGCCAGCAGCTTGGCGCAAGCTTATCAGCCCCAGCATTTT
TRBD1 TRBJ2-3 TRBV28 few 15 CASSLALTGRDTQYF TGTGCCAGCAGTTTAGCCTTGACAGGGAGAGATACGCAGTATTTT
TRBD2 TRBJ2-2 TRBV7-2 many 17 CASSRRGVAGGTGELFF TGTGCCAGCAGCCGACGAGGGGTAGCGGGAGGTACCGGGGAGCTGTTTTTT
. TRBJ1-3 TRBV19 many 16 CASSSPRGSSGNTIYF TGTGCCAGTAGTTCACCGAGAGGGAGCTCTGGAAACACCATATATTTT
. TRBJ2-2 TRBV14 . 16 CASSLLKGLGTGELFF TGTGCCAGCAGTCTCCTTAAGGGTTTGGGCACCGGGGAGCTGTTTTTT
. TRBJ2-7 TRBV5-4 . 20 CASSFKLLGQGTSFGYEQYF TGTGCCAGCAGCTTTAAACTTCTTGGACAGGGGACTAGTTTTGGGTACGAGCAGTACTTC
. TRBJ2-5 TRBV14 few 13 CASSQNTVETQYF TGTGCCAGCAGCCAAAACACGGTCGAGACCCAGTACTTC
. TRBJ1-1 TRBV28 many 14 CASSFDTSYTEAFF TGTGCCAGCAGTTTTGATACTTCGTACACTGAAGCTTTCTTT
. TRBJ1-1 TRBV30 many 13 CAWSLETGTEAFF TGTGCCTGGAGTTTAGAGACGGGCACTGAAGCTTTCTTT
. TRBJ2-5 TRBV12-3/TRBV12-4 many 14 CASSLTATQETQYF TGTGCCAGCAGTCTGACAGCGACTCAAGAGACCCAGTACTTC
. TRBJ1-1 TRBV20-1 . 13 CSARYSGGTEAFF TGCAGTGCTAGGTATAGTGGGGGGACTGAAGCTTTCTTT
TRBD1 TRBJ1-1 TRBV18 many 18 CASSPPRGGQPSGTEAFF TGTGCCAGCTCACCACCAAGGGGGGGACAGCCTTCAGGCACTGAAGCTTTCTTT
TRBD1 TRBJ1-1 TRBV7-9 many 12 CASSRDREKAFF TGTGCCAGCAGCAGGGACAGGGAGAAAGCTTTCTTT
. TRBJ2-7 TRBV2 few 15 CASIILTSFSYEQYF TGTGCCAGCATAATACTAACAAGTTTTTCCTACGAGCAGTACTTC